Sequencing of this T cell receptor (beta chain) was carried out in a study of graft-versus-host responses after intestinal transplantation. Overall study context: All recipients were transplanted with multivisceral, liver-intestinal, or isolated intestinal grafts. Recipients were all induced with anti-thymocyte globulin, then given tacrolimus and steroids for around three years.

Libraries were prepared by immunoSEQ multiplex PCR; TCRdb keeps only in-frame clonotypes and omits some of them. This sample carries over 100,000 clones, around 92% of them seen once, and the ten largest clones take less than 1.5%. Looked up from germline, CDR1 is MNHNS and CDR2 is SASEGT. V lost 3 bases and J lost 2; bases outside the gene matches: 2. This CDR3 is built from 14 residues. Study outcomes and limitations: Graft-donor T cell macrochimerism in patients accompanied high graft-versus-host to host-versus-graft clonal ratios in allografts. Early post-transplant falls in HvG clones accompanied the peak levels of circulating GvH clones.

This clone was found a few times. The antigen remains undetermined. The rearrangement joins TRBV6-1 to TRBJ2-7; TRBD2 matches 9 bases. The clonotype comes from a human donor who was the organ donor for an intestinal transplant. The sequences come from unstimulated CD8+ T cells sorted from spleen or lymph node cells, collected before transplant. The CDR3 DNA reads TGTGCCAGCAGTGATGGCGGGAGGGCCTACGAGCAGTACTTC. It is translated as CASSDGGRAYEQYF.